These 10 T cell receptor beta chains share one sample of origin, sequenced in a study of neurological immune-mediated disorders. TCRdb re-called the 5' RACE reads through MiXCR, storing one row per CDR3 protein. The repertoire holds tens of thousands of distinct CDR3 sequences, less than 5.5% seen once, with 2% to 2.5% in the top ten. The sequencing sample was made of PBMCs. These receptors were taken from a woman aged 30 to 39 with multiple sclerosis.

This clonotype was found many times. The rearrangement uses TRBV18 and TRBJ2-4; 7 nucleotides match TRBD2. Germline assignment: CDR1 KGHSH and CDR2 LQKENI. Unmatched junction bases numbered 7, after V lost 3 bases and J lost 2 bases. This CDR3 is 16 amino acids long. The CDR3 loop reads CASSPAGAGTKNIQYF. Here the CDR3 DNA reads TGTGCCAGCTCACCGGCCGGAGCGGGGACCAAAAACATTCAGTACTTC.

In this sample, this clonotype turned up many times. CDR3 in DNA: TGTGCCAGCAGTTTGGGATCGACAGGGGAGCCTGAAGCTTTCTTT. Its protein product is CASSLGSTGEPEAFF. The chain recombines TRBV28 with TRBJ1-1; the match to TRBD1 covers 8 bases. CDR3 length equals 15 residues. Germline V gives CDR1 MDHEN, CDR2 SYDVKM. V was clipped by 3 bases and J by 6 bases; unmatched bases: 9.

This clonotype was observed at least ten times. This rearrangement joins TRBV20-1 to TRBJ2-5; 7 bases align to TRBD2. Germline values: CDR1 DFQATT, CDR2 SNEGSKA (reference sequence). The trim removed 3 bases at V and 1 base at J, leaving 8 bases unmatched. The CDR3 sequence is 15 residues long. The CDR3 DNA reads TGCAGTGCTAGGATACCGGGACTACGCCAAGAGACCCAGTACTTC. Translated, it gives CSARIPGLRQETQYF.

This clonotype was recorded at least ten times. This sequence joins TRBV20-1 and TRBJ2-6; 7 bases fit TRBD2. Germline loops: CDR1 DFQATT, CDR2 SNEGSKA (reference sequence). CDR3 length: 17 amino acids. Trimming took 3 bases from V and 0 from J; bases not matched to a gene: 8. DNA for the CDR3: TGCAGTGCTAGCGGTAGCGGGCCATACTCTGGGGCCAACGTCCTGACTTTC. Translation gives CSASGSGPYSGANVLTF.

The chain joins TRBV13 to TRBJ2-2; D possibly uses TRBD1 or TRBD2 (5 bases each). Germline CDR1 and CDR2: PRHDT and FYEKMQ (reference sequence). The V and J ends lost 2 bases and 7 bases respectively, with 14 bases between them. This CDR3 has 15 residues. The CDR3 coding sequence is TGTGCCAGCAGCTTAAACTCCGGGGCCATCGGGGAGCTGTTTTTT. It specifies CASSLNSGAIGELFF.

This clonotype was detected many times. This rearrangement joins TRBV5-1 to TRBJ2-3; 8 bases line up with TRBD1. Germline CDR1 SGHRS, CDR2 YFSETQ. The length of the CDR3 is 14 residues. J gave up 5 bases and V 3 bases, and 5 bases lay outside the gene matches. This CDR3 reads CASSSRGLGDTQYF. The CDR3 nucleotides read TGCGCCAGCAGCTCCAGGGGGCTTGGAGATACGCAGTATTTT.

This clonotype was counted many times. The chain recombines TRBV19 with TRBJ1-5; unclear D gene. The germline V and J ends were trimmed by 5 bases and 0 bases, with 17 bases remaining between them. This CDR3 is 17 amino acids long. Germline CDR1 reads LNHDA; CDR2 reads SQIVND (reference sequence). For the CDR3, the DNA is TGTGCCAGTAGTCCCGAATACAGAGGGCATAGCAATCAGCCCCAGCATTTT. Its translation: CASSPEYRGHSNQPQHF. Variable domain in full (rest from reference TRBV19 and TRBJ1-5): DGGITQSPKYLFRKEGQNVTLSCEQNLNHDAMYWYRQDPGQGLRLIYYSQIVNDFQKGDIAEGYSVSREKKESFPLTVTSAQKNPTAFYLCASSPEYRGHSNQPQHFGDGTRLSIL.

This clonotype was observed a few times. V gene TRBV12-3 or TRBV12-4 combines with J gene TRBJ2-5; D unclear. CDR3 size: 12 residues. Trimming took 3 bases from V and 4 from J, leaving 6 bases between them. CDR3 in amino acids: CASSLSLETQYF. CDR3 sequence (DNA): TGTGCCAGCAGTTTGTCCCTAGAGACCCAGTACTTC.

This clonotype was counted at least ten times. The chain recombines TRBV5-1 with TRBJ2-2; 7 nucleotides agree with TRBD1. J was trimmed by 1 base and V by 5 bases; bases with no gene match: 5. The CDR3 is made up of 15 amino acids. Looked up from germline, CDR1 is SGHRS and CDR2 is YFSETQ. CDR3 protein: CASRLRTGNTGELFF. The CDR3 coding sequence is TGCGCCAGCAGACTCCGGACAGGGAACACCGGGGAGCTGTTTTTT.

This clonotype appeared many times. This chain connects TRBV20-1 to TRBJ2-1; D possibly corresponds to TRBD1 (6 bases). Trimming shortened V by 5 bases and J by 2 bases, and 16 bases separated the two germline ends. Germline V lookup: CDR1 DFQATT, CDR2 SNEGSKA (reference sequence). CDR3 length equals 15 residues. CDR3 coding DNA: TGCAGTGCTCAACGCACAGGGCTCCCCTACAATGAGCAGTTCTTC. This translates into CSAQRTGLPYNEQFF.